Below, 15 T cell receptor beta chains from the same sample are listed, as sequenced in a study of cytomegalovirus exposure and HLA in healthy donors. 60 Vbeta and 13 Jbeta primers were used in PCR. The data were produced by immunoSEQ multiplex PCR, yet TCRdb's version contains in-frame clones alone and is incomplete. The repertoire consists of 87,000 or so clones, with under 9% occurring once and the leading ten covering about 2.3%. The sequencing sample was made of PBMCs. These receptors were taken from a man in his forties or fifties in good health and CMV-seronegative.

The V and J genes are TRBV5-4 and TRBJ1-4, with no clear D. The germline gives CDR1 SGHNT, CDR2 YYREEE (reference sequence). The CDR3 is made up of 13 amino acids. Trimming shortened V by 0 bases and J by 10 bases, and 10 bases separated the two germline ends. CDR3 DNA sequence: TGTGCCAGCAGCTTGGCGGGATCTGGAAAACTGTTTTTT. Translated, it gives CASSLAGSGKLFF.

This clone came up a few times. The chain has TRBV27 and TRBJ2-7; the D is unclear. CDR3 length: 12 residues. V was cut by 0 bases and J by 5 bases, with 5 bases left in between. The germline V gene encodes CDR1 MNHEY and CDR2 SMNVEV (reference sequence). The chain's CDR3 is CASSLSTDEQYF. The CDR3 DNA reads as TGTGCCAGCAGTTTATCCACGGACGAGCAGTACTTC.

This clone has a handful of counts. This rearrangement joins TRBV11-2 to TRBJ2-7, with 8 bases identical to TRBD1. CDR1 and CDR2 from the germline V gene are SGHAT and FQNNGV. CDR3 length: 13 amino acids. The V gene end was trimmed by 5 bases and the J gene end by 5 bases; junction bases not matched to a gene: 5. The CDR3 DNA sequence: TGTGCCAGCAGCGTCGACAGGGGCAACGAGCAGTACTTC. Residues: CASSVDRGNEQYF. The full variable domain, rest sourced from reference TRBV11-2 and TRBJ2-7, is EAGVAQSPRYKIIEKRQSVAFWCNPISGHATLYWYQQILGQGPKLLIQFQNNGVVDDSQLPKDRFSAERLKGVDSTLKIQPAKLEDSAVYLCASSVDRGNEQYFGPGTRLTVT.

This clone has a handful of counts. The V call is TRBV28, the J call TRBJ1-2; 11 nucleotides match TRBD1. Germline CDR1 and CDR2: MDHEN and SYDVKM. The CDR3 loop spans 16 amino acids. The trim removed 7 bases at V and 3 bases at J, leaving 10 bases unmatched. CDR3 amino acids: CASNLGQGALDYGYTF. CDR3 coding DNA: TGTGCCAGCAACCTCGGACAGGGGGCCCTAGACTATGGCTACACCTTC.

V and J are TRBV29-1 and TRBJ2-5, with D possibly matching TRBD2 (5 bases). Germline V gene data show CDR1 as SQVTM and CDR2 as ANQGSEA. The CDR3 is made up of 13 amino acids. Trimming took off 6 bases at V and 1 base at J, with 12 bases between the two ends. CDR3 in amino acids: CSVIQSGQETQYF. CDR3 DNA: TGCAGCGTCATACAGAGCGGCCAAGAGACCCAGTACTTC.

This chain uses TRBV18 with TRBJ2-1; D is unresolved. Between the trimmed V and J ends, which lost 0 bases and 6 bases, there was a span of 9 bases. The CDR3 length is 14 residues. Germline values: CDR1 KGHSH, CDR2 LQKENI. CDR3 protein: CASSPPSTSNEQFF. The CDR3 DNA reads as TGTGCCAGCTCACCACCATCTACTTCCAATGAGCAGTTCTTC.

The V gene is TRBV10-1, the J gene TRBJ2-2; D is uncertain. This CDR3 is built from 15 residues. Germline CDR1 reads WNHNN; CDR2 reads SYGVQD (reference sequence). V lost 5 bases, J lost 0 bases, and 10 bases lay in between. The CDR3 DNA is TGCGCCAGCAGTTTGACTGCCCCGAACACCGGGGAGCTGTTTTTT. It yields the protein CASSLTAPNTGELFF.

This clone occurred a few times. This chain connects TRBV7-9 to TRBJ2-7, with 7 bases fitting TRBD1. CDR3 length equals 14 residues. V lost 5 bases and J lost 0; bases outside the gene matches: 4. CDR1 is SEHNR, CDR2 FQNEAQ, per germline (reference sequence). The CDR3 sequence is CASSETGSSYEQYF. CDR3 nucleotides: TGTGCCAGCAGCGAGACAGGGAGCTCCTACGAGCAGTACTTC.

The chain is built from TRBV6-5 and TRBJ1-4; the D gene is possibly TRBD1 (6 bases). The V end lost 6 bases, the J end lost 5 bases, and 10 bases lay between the germline ends. The CDR3 extends over 13 amino acids. Germline V CDR1 and CDR2: MNHEY, SVGAGI. The CDR3 sequence: CASRGHMNEKLFF. CDR3 nucleotide sequence: TGTGCCAGCAGGGGACACATGAATGAAAAACTGTTTTTT.

V gene TRBV10-2 combines with J gene TRBJ2-3, with D perhaps TRBD1 (6 bases). CDR3 length: 15 residues. Germline V lookup: CDR1 WSHSY, CDR2 SAAADI. V was cut by 0 bases and J by 3 bases, with 10 bases left in between. The CDR3 region is CASSESGAGTDTQYF. CDR3 bases: TGCGCCAGCAGTGAGTCGGGGGCAGGTACAGATACGCAGTATTTT.

This clone has a handful of counts. This rearrangement joins TRBV5-4 to TRBJ2-1; 10 positions match TRBD2. Germline CDR1 and CDR2: SGHNT and YYREEE (reference sequence). The V and J ends lost 2 bases and 7 bases, in that order; junction bases with no gene match: 6. The CDR3 is made up of 15 amino acids. As DNA, the CDR3 is TGTGCCAGCAGCTTAAGAGCGGGGGGGAGTAATGAGCAGTTCTTC. It yields the protein CASSLRAGGSNEQFF.

The chain uses TRBV29-1 and TRBJ2-1, with 7 positions matching TRBD2. From germline, CDR1 is SQVTM and CDR2 ANQGSEA. This CDR3 is built from 12 residues. V lost 8 bases and J lost 7; bases outside the gene matches: 8. In DNA form, the CDR3 reads TGCAGCACCGGACTAGTCGGTAATGAGCAGTTCTTC. Amino acids: CSTGLVGNEQFF.

The chain couples TRBV28 to TRBJ1-1; D is perhaps TRBD1 (5 bases). V lost 5 bases, J lost 0 bases, and 13 bases lay in between. The germline V gene has CDR1 MDHEN and CDR2 SYDVKM. This CDR3 is built from 15 residues. DNA of the CDR3: TGTGCCAGCAGTCCCAGCAGGGTATTGAACACTGAAGCTTTCTTT. Its protein product is CASSPSRVLNTEAFF.

This clone has a handful of counts. The rearrangement links TRBV30 to TRBJ2-2; D might be TRBD1 (5 bases). The V gene's germline CDR1 is GTSNPN and CDR2 SVGIG (reference sequence). The ends were cut back, 4 bases at V and 1 base at J, with 7 bases in the middle. CDR3 length: 13 amino acids. The chain's CDR3 is CAWTTVNTGELFF. CDR3 nucleotides: TGTGCCTGGACGACAGTGAACACCGGGGAGCTGTTTTTT. Full variable domain (outside the CDR3, taken from reference TRBV30 and TRBJ2-2): SQTIHQWPATLVQPVGSPLSLECTVEGTSNPNLYWYRQAAGRGLQLLFYSVGIGQISSEVPQNLSASRPQDRQFILSSKKLLLSDSGFYLCAWTTVNTGELFFGEGSRLTVL.

The rearrangement uses TRBV30 and TRBJ2-5, with 8 bases lining up with TRBD1. With V trimmed by 7 bases and J by 2 bases, 3 bases remained unmatched. Germline CDR1 reads GTSNPN; CDR2 reads SVGIG (reference sequence). The CDR3 totals 12 residues. The CDR3: CAYGQGQETQYF. The CDR3 DNA sequence: TGTGCCTACGGACAGGGTCAAGAGACCCAGTACTTC.